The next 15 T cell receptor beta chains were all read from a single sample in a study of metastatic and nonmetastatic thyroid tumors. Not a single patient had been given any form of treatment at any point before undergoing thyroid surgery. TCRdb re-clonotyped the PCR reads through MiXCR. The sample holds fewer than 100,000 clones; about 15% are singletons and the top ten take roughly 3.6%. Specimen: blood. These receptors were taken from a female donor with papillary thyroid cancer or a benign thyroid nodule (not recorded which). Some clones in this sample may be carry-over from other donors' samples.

Written as DNA, the CDR3 is TGTGCCAGCATTGTGCATAACAGGGCCGAGCAGTACTTC. Encoded protein: CASIVHNRAEQYF. This chain uses TRBV27 with TRBJ2-7; weak D call: TRBD1 (6 bases). CDR1 and CDR2 from the germline V gene are MNHEY and SMNVEV (reference sequence). The ends were cut back, 7 bases at V and 6 bases at J, with 16 bases in the middle. The CDR3 runs 13 residues.

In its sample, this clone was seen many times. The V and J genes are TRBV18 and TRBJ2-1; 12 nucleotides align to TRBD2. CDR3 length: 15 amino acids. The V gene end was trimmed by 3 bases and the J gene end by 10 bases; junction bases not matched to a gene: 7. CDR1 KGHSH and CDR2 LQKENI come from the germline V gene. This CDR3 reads CASSPASGGDREQFF. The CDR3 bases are TGTGCCAGCTCACCCGCTAGCGGGGGGGACCGAGAGCAGTTCTTC.

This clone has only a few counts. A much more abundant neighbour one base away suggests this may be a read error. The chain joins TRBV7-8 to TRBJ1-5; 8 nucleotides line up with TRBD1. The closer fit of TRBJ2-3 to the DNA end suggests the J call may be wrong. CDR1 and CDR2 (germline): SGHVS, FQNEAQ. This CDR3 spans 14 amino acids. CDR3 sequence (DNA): TGTGCCAGCAGCTTGGACAGGGAATCTCAGCCCCAGTATTTT. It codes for CASSLDRESQPQYF.

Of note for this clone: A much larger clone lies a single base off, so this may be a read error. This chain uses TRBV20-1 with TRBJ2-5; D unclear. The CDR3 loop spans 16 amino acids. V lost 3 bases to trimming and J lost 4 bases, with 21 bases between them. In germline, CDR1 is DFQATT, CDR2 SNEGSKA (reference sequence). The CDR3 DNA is TGCAGTGCTAGCGGCAACTACCAGGTGGCAAGAGAGACCCAGTACTTC. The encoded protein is CSASGNYQVARETQYF.

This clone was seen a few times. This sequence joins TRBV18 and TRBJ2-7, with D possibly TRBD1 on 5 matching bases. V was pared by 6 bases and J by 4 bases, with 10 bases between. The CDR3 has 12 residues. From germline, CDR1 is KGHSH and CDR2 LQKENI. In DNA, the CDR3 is TGTGCCAGCTCGGTGGCAGGGTACGAGCAGTACTTC. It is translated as CASSVAGYEQYF.

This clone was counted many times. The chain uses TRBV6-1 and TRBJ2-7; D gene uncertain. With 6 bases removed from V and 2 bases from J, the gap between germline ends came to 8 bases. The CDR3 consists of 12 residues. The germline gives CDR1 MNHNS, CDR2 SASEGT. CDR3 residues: CASSLLPYEQYF. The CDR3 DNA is TGTGCCAGCAGCCTACTGCCCTACGAGCAGTACTTC.

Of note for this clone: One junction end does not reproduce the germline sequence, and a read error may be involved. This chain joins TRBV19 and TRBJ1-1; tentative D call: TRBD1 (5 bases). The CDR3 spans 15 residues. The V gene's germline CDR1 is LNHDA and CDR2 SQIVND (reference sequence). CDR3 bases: TGTGCCAGTAGCCCCGGGGCGGGGATGAACACTGAAGATTTATTT. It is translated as CASSPGAGMNTEDLF. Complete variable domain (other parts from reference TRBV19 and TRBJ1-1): DGGITQSPKYLFRKEGQNVTLSCEQNLNHDAMYWYRQDPGQGLRLIYYSQIVNDFQKGDIAEGYSVSREKKESFPLTVTSAQKNPTAFYLCASSPGAGMNTEDLFGQGTRLTVV.

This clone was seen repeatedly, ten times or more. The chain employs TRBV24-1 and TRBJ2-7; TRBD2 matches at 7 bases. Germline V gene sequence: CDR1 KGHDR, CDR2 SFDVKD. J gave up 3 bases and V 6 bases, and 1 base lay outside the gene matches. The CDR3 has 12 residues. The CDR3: CATSRGDYEQYF. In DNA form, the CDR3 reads TGTGCCACCAGTCGGGGGGACTACGAGCAGTACTTC.

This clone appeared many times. The CDR3 DNA follows: TGTGCCTGGAGTGTAGGGAGCTCCTACAATGAGCAGTTCTTC. It specifies CAWSVGSSYNEQFF. This chain joins TRBV30 and TRBJ2-1, with D possibly TRBD2 on 5 matching bases. The CDR3 length is 14 residues. CDR1 GTSNPN and CDR2 SVGIG come from the germline V gene (reference sequence). V was shortened by 0 bases and J by 0 bases, with 6 bases between the two germline ends.

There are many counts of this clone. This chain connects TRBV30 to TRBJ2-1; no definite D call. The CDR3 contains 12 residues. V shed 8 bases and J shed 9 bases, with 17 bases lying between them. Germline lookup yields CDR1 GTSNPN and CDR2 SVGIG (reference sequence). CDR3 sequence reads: CALGRTDGEQFF. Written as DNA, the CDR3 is TGTGCCCTGGGTCGGACGGACGGTGAGCAGTTCTTC.

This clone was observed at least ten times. The CDR3 sequence: CASSLAGNFGNTEAFF. CDR3 DNA: TGTGCCAGCAGTTTGGCAGGGAATTTCGGGAACACTGAAGCTTTCTTT. The rearrangement uses TRBV28 and TRBJ1-1, with D perhaps matching TRBD1 (5 bases). V was clipped by 3 bases and J by 1 base, with 15 bases between them. CDR1 and CDR2 from the germline V gene are MDHEN and SYDVKM. The CDR3 covers 16 residues.

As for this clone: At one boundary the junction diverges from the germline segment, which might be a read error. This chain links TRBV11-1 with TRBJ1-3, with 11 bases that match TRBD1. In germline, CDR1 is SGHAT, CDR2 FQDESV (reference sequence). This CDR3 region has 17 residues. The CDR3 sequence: CASSPPDRGHGGKTIYF. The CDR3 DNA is TGTGCCAGCAGCCCCCCGGACAGGGGGCACGGTGGAAAAACCATATATTTT.

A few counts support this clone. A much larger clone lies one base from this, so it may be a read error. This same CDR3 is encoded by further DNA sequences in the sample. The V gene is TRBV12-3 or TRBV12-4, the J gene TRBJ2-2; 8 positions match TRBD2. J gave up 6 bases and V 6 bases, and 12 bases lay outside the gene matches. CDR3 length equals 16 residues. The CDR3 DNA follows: TGTGCCAGCAGCCTCGGACTAGCCGGCAACGCCGGGGAGCTGTTTTTT. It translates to CASSLGLAGNAGELFF.

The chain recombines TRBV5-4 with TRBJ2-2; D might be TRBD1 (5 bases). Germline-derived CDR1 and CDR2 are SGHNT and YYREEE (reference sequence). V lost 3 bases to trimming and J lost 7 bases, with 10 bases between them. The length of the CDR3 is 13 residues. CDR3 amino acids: CASSSLTVGELFF. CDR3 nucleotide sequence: TGTGCCAGCAGCTCACTGACAGTCGGGGAGCTGTTTTTT.

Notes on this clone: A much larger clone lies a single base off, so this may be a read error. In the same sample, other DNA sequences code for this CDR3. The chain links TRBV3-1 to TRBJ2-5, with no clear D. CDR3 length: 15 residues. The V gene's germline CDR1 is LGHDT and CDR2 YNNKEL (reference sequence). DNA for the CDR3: TGTGCCAGTAGCCAAGTGCTTAGCAACCAAGAGACCCAGTACTTC. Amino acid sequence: CASSQVLSNQETQYF.